This T cell receptor beta chain was observed in a study of shared clonotypes between healthy human individuals. Study at large: For every donor, three CD4 naive, three CD4 memory, two CD8 naive and one CD8 memory plates were used. Study-wide findings and caveats: There were few donors, and this limited the genetic and exposure-history diversity represented.

Donation came from healthy HIV-negative adults that had no recent acute infections or vaccinations. The split of CD4+ cells yielded CD45RA+ naive and CD45RA-negative memory subsets. The data were produced by immunoSEQ multiplex PCR, yet TCRdb's version contains in-frame clones alone and is incomplete. The table shows around 1.5 million clones, with 98% occurring only once. About this clone: Its antigen remains unknown.

CDR1 and CDR2 from the germline V gene are LGHNA and YNFKEQ. This CDR3 spans 16 amino acids. V was pared by 0 bases and J by 2 bases, with 11 bases between. The receptor was derived from a man aged 30-40 years in good health. V usage is TRBV4-2 and J usage is TRBJ2-1; D may correspond to TRBD1 or TRBD2 (7 bases each). Sequenced sample: naive CD4+ T cells sorted from blood. Indicated subset: CD45RA+ positively selected. The CDR3 reads CASSQEQGTTYNEQFF. The DNA for the CDR3 is TGTGCCAGCAGCCAAGAACAGGGGACTACCTACAATGAGCAGTTCTTC.